Included here is one T cell receptor beta chain sequence, with context. Its matching antigen is unknown. This sample is part of a study of T-cell reconstitution after alpha-beta-depleted transplantation in children. Study-wide findings and caveats: Surviving recipient T cells and thymic progenitors produced the high day-60 TCRbeta diversity seen in some patients. Most T-cell counts and diversity one year after the transplant came from T cells that were newly produced. Reportedly, roughly two months post-transplant, alpha-beta T cells arose from several hundred expanded graft clones.

V gave up 9 bases and J gave up 8 bases, with 19 bases separating them. The CDR3 consists of 14 residues. Germline-derived CDR1 and CDR2 are LNHDA and SQIVND (reference sequence). TCRbeta library construction was performed incorporating unique molecular identifiers. TCRdb passed the PCR reads through MiXCR, listing each CDR3 protein once. Of roughly 670,000 distinct CDR3 sequences in the sample, around 12% were seen once. The chain carries TRBV19 and TRBJ2-2, with a weak D call TRBD2 (5 bases). This material consisted of PBMCs, taken before TCRalphabeta/CD19-depleted stem cell transplant. This TCR was recovered from a girl aged 2 to 10 with congenital amegakaryocytic thrombocytopenia, due to receive a stem cell transplant. The CDR3 DNA follows: TGTGCCAGCAACGACTACTTCATTCAGGGGGAGCTGTTTTTT. Its translation is CASNDYFIQGELFF.